These 6 T cell receptor beta chains came from one sample sequenced in a study of blood T cell repertoires in COVID-19. Produced via immunoSEQ multiplex PCR; TCRdb's table is partial and in-frame only. The sample includes 150,000 to 200,000 clones, approximately 80% of them seen just once. Sequencing used peripheral blood. All receptors derive from a man between 65 and 85 years old who had recovered from COVID-19.

Here the CDR3 reads CASSTTGFNYGYTF. CDR3 nucleotides: TGTGCCAGCTCAACGACAGGGTTTAACTATGGCTACACCTTC. V and J are TRBV18 and TRBJ1-2, with 7 bases fitting TRBD1. CDR1 KGHSH and CDR2 LQKENI come from the germline V gene. V shed 5 bases and J 1 base; nucleotides not matched to a gene: 4. CDR3 length: 14 amino acids.

The gene calls are TRBV6-5 and TRBJ2-7; D gene uncertain. CDR3 length equals 15 residues. The germline V gene encodes CDR1 MNHEY and CDR2 SVGAGI. Deletions cut 2 bases from V and 0 bases from J, with 11 bases between. The DNA of the CDR3 is TGTGCCAGCAGTTACGGCCAGGCGAGCTCCTACGAGCAGTACTTC. It yields the protein CASSYGQASSYEQYF.

The V call is TRBV5-6, the J call TRBJ1-3; D remains unclear. The CDR3 consists of 15 residues. Trimming cost V 2 bases and J 0 bases, with 9 bases left between them. Germline V gene sequence: CDR1 SGHDT, CDR2 YYEEEE. The CDR3 coding sequence is TGTGCCAGCAGCTTTGATAGGAGCTCTGGAAACACCATATATTTT. It yields the protein CASSFDRSSGNTIYF.

The chain joins TRBV18 to TRBJ2-3, with 12 nucleotides matching TRBD2. Per the germline V gene, CDR1 is KGHSH and CDR2 is LQKENI. This CDR3 region has 17 residues. V lost 0 bases to trimming and J lost 2 bases; unmatched junction nucleotides: 3. The CDR3 region is CASSPPWTSGDTDTQYF. In DNA, the CDR3 is TGTGCCAGCTCACCACCTTGGACTAGCGGGGACACAGATACGCAGTATTTT. The complete variable domain, with remaining parts taken from reference TRBV18 and TRBJ2-3, reads NAGVMQNPRHLVRRRGQEARLRCSPMKGHSHVYWYRQLPEEGLKFMVYLQKENIIDESGMPKERFSAEFPKEGPSILRIQQVVRGDSAAYFCASSPPWTSGDTDTQYFGPGTRLTVL.

The chain uses TRBV9 and TRBJ1-4, with D maybe TRBD1 (5 bases). This CDR3 has 13 amino acids. Trimming removed 7 bases at V and 4 bases at J, with 11 bases between. Per the germline V gene, CDR1 is SGDLS and CDR2 is YYNGEE. The CDR3 here is CASGKGLNEKLFF. The CDR3, as DNA: TGTGCCAGCGGGAAGGGGCTTAATGAAAAACTGTTTTTT.

V usage is TRBV7-8 and J usage is TRBJ1-6, with TRBD1 identical over 9 bases. The CDR3 totals 16 residues. With 5 bases clipped from V and 9 bases from J, the junction kept 11 bases outside the gene matches. Germline V gene lookup returns CDR1 SGHVS and CDR2 FQNEAQ. The CDR3 spells CASSPTRGTGSSPLHF. CDR3 coding DNA: TGTGCCAGCAGCCCCACGCGCGGGACAGGGAGTTCACCCCTCCACTTT.